This TCR beta chain is from a study of identical twins. Findings and limits, study-wide: Low generation probability was overrepresented in out-of-frame alpha sequences shared by twins. Analyses based on zero insertions could be partly confounded by invariant MAIT and iNKT cells. It was cross-sectional statistical analysis, not following the same donors, that the conclusions relied on. For cord blood, abundant beta clonotypes had fewer insertions, unlike memory repertoires, which showed none.

Germline V lookup: CDR1 MGHRA, CDR2 YSYEKL. Trimming removed 0 bases at V and 2 bases at J, with 11 bases between. This CDR3 comprises 15 residues. TCRdb re-called the 5' RACE reads with MiXCR, one entry per CDR3 protein. The sample has a few hundred thousand distinct CDR3 sequences; approximately 8.3% are singletons. Notes on this clonotype: Its antigen is unidentified.

These data are also associated with another study on yellow fever vaccine responses in identical twins.

Sequenced sample: CD8+ T cells sorted from blood. The source is a woman between 18 and 29 years old in good health. J is TRBJ2-7 and V is TRBV4-1; possible D gene TRBD1, 7 bases. DNA for the CDR3: TGCGCCAGCAGCCAAGAGGAGGGGGCCCCCTACGAGCAGTACTTC. This codes for CASSQEEGAPYEQYF.